These 5 T cell receptor beta chains share one sample of origin, sequenced in a study of early T cells in non-severe SARS-CoV-2 infection. TCRdb analysed the 5' RACE reads with MiXCR anew, one entry per CDR3 protein. The data show roughly 34,000 distinct CDR3 sequences, around 6.9% seen once. The sample was whole blood, taken at baseline. These receptors all stem from an adult who was a healthcare worker with PCR-confirmed SARS-CoV-2 infection or an uninfected control (not recorded which).

This clonotype was seen many times. The rearrangement joins TRBV20-1 to TRBJ2-7, with 14 bases lining up with TRBD2. With V trimmed by 5 bases and J by 7 bases, 10 bases remained unmatched. CDR1 and CDR2 (germline): DFQATT, SNEGSKA (reference sequence). The CDR3 covers 15 residues. The CDR3 loop reads CSASATSGRAGEQYF. The CDR3 coding sequence is TGCAGTGCTTCGGCGACTAGCGGGAGGGCCGGGGAGCAGTACTTC.

The chain employs TRBV3-1 and TRBJ2-2; D unclear. There are 12 residues in the CDR3. Germline V CDR1 and CDR2: LGHDT, YNNKEL (reference sequence). V was trimmed by 4 bases and J by 5 bases, leaving 5 bases between them. CDR3 in DNA: TGTGCCAGCAGCCGGCGGACCGGGGAGCTGTTTTTT. Amino acid sequence: CASSRRTGELFF.

This clonotype was counted many times. This chain connects TRBV24-1 to TRBJ2-1, with D possibly being TRBD2 (7 bases). The V end lost 4 bases, the J end lost 6 bases, and 18 bases lay between the germline ends. This CDR3 region has 16 residues. Germline CDR1 KGHDR, CDR2 SFDVKD. CDR3 DNA sequence: TGTGCCACCAGTGACCCCAATGCGGGGGCCTTCAATGAGCAGTTCTTC. It specifies CATSDPNAGAFNEQFF.

This rearrangement joins TRBV7-2 to TRBJ2-3; 7 nucleotides align to TRBD1. The CDR3 is 14 residues long. V shed 3 bases, J shed 7 bases, and the junction held 7 bases outside the gene matches. Germline values: CDR1 SGHTA, CDR2 FQGNSA. CDR3 DNA sequence: TGTGCCAGCAGCTTTCAAGGGGGCGTATATACGCAGTATTTT. This encodes CASSFQGGVYTQYF.

This clonotype showed up just a few times. CDR3 loop: CASSPGTGLYEQYF. In nucleotides, the CDR3 is TGTGCCAGCAGCCCGGGGACAGGGTTATACGAGCAGTACTTC. The chain uses TRBV7-6 and TRBJ2-7; TRBD1 aligns across 9 bases. Germline-derived CDR1 and CDR2 are SGHVS and FNYEAQ. This CDR3 is built from 14 residues. J lost 4 bases, V lost 5 bases, and 6 bases had no gene match.